This TCR beta chain was found in a study of control samples from healthy donors and cancer patients. The CDR3 is 16 residues long. Germline values: CDR1 MNHEY, CDR2 SMNVEV (reference sequence). The V end was cut by 5 bases, the J end by 2 bases, with 13 bases between. This clone was seen only once. Sequencing was performed with immunoSEQ multiplex PCR; in TCRdb, only in-frame clones are kept and a portion is missing. The sample has 150,000 to 200,000 clones, 85% to 90% seen once. The chain couples TRBV27 to TRBJ1-6; D unclear. The source material was blood. The source of this sequence is a woman in her fifties or sixties in good health. Here the CDR3 DNA reads TGTGCCAGCAGTCCTGAAAGAGGAGCCTATAATTCACCCCTCCACTTT. As protein: CASSPERGAYNSPLHF.